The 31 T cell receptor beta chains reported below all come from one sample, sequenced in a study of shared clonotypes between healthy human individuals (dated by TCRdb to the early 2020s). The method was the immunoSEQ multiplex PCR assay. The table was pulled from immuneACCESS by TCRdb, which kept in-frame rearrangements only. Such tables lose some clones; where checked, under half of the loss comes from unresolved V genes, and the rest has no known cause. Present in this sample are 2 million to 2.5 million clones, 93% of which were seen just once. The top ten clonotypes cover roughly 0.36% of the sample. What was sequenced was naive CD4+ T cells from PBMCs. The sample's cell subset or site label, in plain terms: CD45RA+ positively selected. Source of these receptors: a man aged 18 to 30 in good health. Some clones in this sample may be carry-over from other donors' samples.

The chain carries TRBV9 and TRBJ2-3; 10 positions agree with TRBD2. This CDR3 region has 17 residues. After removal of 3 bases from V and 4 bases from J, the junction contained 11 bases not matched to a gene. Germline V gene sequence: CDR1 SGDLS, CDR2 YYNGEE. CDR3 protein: CASSEASGRARPDTQYF. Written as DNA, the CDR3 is TGTGCCAGCAGCGAGGCTAGCGGGAGAGCCCGCCCAGATACGCAGTATTTT. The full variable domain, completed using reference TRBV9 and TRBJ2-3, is DSGVTQTPKHLITATGQRVTLRCSPRSGDLSVYWYQQSLDQGLQFLIQYYNGEERAKGNILERFSAQQFPDLHSELNLSSLELGDSALYFCASSEASGRARPDTQYFGPGTRLTVL.

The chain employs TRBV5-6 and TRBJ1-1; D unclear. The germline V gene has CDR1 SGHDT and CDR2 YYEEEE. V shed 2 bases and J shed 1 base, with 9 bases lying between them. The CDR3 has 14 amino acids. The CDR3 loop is CASSLRPSNTEAFF. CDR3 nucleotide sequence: TGTGCCAGCAGCTTAAGACCCTCGAACACTGAAGCTTTCTTT. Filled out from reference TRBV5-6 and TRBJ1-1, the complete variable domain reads DAGVTQSPTHLIKTRGQQVTLRCSPKSGHDTVSWYQQALGQGPQFIFQYYEEEERQRGNFPDRFSGHQFPNYSSELNVNALLLGDSALYLCASSLRPSNTEAFFGQGTRLTVV.

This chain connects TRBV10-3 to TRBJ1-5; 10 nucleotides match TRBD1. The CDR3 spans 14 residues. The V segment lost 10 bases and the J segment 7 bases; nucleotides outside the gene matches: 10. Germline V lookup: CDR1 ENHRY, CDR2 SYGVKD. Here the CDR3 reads CANSDRGGGQPQHF. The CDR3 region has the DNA TGTGCCAACTCGGACAGGGGGGGAGGCCAGCCCCAGCATTTT.

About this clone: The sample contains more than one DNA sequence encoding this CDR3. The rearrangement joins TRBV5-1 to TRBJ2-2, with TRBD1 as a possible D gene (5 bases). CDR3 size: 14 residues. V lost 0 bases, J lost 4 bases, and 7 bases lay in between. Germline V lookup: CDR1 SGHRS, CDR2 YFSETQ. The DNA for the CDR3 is TGCGCCAGCAGCTTGGTAGGGGTCACCGGGGAGCTGTTTTTT. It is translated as CASSLVGVTGELFF.

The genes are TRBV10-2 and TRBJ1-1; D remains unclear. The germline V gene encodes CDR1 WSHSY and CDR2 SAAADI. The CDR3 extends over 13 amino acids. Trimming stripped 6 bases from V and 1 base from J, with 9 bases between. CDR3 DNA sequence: TGCGCCAGCAGGACGGATCGGAACACTGAAGCTTTCTTT. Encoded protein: CASRTDRNTEAFF.

CDR3 region: CASSLAGSGAPYEQYF. The CDR3 DNA sequence: TGCGCCAGCAGCTTGGCCGGGTCAGGGGCCCCCTACGAGCAGTACTTC. The chain is built from TRBV5-1 and TRBJ2-7; the D gene is possibly TRBD1 (6 bases). V dropped 0 bases and J dropped 2 bases, with 15 bases sitting between them. Germline V lookup: CDR1 SGHRS, CDR2 YFSETQ. The CDR3 sequence is 16 residues long.

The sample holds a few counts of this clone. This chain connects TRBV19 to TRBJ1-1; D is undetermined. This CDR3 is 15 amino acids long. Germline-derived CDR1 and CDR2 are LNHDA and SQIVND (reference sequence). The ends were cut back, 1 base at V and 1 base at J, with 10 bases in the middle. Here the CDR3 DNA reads TGTGCCAGTAGTATAGTTCGACTACGGAACACTGAAGCTTTCTTT. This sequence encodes CASSIVRLRNTEAFF.

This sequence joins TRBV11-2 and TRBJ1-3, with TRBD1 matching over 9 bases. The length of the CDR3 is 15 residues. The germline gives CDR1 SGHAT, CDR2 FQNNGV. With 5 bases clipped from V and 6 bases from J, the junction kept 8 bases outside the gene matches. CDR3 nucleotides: TGTGCCAGCAGCACCCCGGGACAGGGCTTAAACACCATATATTTT. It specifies CASSTPGQGLNTIYF.

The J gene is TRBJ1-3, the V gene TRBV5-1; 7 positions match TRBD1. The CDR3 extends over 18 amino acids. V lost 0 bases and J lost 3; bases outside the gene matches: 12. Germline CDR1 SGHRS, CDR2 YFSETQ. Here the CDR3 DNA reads TGCGCCAGCAGCTTGGTGGCAGGGGGAAGCGTTTATGGAAACACCATATATTTT. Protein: CASSLVAGGSVYGNTIYF.

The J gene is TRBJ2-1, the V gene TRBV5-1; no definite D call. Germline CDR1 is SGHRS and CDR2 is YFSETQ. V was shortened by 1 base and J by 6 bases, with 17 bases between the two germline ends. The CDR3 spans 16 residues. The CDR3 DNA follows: TGCGCCAGCAGCTTGACACCGGTCTCCCAAATCAATGAGCAGTTCTTC. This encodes CASSLTPVSQINEQFF. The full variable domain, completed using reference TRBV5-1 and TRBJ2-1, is KAGVTQTPRYLIKTRGQQVTLSCSPISGHRSVSWYQQTPGQGLQFLFEYFSETQRNKGNFPGRFSGRQFSNSRSEMNVSTLELGDSALYLCASSLTPVSQINEQFFGPGTRLTVL.

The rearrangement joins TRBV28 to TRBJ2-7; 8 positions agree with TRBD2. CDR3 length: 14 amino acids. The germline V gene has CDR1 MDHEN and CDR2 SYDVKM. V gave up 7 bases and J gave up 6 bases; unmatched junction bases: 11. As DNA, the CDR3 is TGTGCCAGCACCCTAAGCGGGAGTCAGGCCGAGCAGTACTTC. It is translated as CASTLSGSQAEQYF.

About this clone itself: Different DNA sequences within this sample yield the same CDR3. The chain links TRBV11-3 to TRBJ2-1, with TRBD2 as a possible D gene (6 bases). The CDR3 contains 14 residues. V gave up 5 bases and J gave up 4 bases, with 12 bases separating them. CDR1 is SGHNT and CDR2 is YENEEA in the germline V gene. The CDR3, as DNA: TGTGCCAGCAGCCCGGGGACTCCGTACAATGAGCAGTTCTTC. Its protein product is CASSPGTPYNEQFF.

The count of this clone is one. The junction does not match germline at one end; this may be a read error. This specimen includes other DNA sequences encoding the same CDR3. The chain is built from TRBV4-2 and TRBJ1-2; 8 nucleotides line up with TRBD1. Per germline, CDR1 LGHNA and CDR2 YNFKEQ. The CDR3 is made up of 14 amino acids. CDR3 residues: CASSQDRGLKGYTF. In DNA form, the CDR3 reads TGTGCCAGCAGCCAAGACAGGGGGCTGAAAGGCTATACCTTC.

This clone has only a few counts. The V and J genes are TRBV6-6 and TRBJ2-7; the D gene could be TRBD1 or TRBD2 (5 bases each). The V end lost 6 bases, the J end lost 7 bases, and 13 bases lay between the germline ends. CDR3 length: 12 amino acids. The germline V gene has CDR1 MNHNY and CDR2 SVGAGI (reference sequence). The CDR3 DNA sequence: TGTGCCAGCAGCCCCTCGGGGCGGGAGCAGTACTTC. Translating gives CASSPSGREQYF.

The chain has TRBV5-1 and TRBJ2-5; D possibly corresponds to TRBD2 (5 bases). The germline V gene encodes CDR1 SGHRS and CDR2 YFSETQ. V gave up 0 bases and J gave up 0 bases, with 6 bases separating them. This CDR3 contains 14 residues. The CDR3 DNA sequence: TGCGCCAGCAGCTTGGGACTAAACCAAGAGACCCAGTACTTC. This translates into CASSLGLNQETQYF.

CDR3 nucleotides: TGTGCCAGCAGCACATACTTGGGCACTGAAGCTTTCTTT. Translation: CASSTYLGTEAFF. The rearrangement links TRBV11-3 to TRBJ1-1, with D hard to call. Germline CDR1 reads SGHNT; CDR2 reads YENEEA. V was pared by 5 bases and J by 4 bases, with 11 bases between. This CDR3 contains 13 residues. Using reference TRBV11-3 and TRBJ1-1 for the parts outside the CDR3, the full variable domain is EAGVVQSPRYKIIEKKQPVAFWCNPISGHNTLYWYLQNLGQGPELLIRYENEEAVDDSQLPKDRFSAERLKGVDSTLKIQPAELGDSAVYLCASSTYLGTEAFFGQGTRLTVV.

The CDR3 bases are TGTGCCAGCAGCTTAACAGGTCTAGCGGGCTACAATGAGCAGTTCTTC. Protein: CASSLTGLAGYNEQFF. The V gene is TRBV7-3, the J gene TRBJ2-1; 8 bases are a match to TRBD2. The germline V gene encodes CDR1 SGHTA and CDR2 FQGTGA. CDR3 size: 16 residues. V lost 0 bases and J lost 3; bases outside the gene matches: 4.

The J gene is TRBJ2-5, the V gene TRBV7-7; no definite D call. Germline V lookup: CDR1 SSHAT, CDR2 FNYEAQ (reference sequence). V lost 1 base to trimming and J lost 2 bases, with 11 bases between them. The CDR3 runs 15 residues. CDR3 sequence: CASSLGGTEQETQYF. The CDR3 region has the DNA TGTGCCAGCAGCTTAGGGGGTACCGAGCAAGAGACCCAGTACTTC.

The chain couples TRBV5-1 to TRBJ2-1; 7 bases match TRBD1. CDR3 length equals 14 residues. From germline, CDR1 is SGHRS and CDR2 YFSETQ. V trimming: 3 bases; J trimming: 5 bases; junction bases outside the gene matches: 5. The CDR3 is CASSSRDRDNEQFF. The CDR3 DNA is TGCGCCAGCAGCTCCCGGGACAGAGACAATGAGCAGTTCTTC.

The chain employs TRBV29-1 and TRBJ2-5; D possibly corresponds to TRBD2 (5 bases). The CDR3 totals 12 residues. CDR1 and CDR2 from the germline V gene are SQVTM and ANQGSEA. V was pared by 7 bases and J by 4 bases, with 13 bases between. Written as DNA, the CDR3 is TGCAGCGCCCGTATAGGAGGAGAGACCCAGTACTTC. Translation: CSARIGGETQYF.

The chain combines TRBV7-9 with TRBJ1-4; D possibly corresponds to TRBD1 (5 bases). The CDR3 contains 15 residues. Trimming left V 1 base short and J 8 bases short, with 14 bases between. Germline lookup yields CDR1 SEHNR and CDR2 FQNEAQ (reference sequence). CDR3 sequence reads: CASSLGGRNGEKLFF. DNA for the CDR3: TGTGCCAGCAGCTTAGGGGGCCGGAACGGGGAAAAACTGTTTTTT.

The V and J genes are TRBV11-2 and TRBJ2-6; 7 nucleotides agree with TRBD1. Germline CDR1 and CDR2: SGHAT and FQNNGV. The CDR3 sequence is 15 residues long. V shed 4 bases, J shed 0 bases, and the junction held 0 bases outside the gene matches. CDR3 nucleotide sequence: TGTGCCAGCAGCTCAGGGGGCTCTGGGGCCAACGTCCTGACTTTC. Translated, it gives CASSSGGSGANVLTF.

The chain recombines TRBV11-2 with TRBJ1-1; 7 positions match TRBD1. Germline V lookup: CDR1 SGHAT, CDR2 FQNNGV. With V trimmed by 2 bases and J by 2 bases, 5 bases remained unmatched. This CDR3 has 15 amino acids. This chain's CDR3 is CASSLFRDSNTEAFF. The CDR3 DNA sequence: TGTGCCAGCAGCTTATTTCGGGACAGCAACACTGAAGCTTTCTTT.

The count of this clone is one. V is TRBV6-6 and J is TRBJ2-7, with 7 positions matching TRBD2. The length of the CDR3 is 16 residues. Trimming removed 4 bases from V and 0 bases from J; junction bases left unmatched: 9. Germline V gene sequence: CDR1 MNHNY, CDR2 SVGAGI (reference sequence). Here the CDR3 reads CASSFLTSSSSYEQYF. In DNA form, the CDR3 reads TGTGCCAGCAGTTTCTTGACTAGCTCAAGCTCCTACGAGCAGTACTTC.

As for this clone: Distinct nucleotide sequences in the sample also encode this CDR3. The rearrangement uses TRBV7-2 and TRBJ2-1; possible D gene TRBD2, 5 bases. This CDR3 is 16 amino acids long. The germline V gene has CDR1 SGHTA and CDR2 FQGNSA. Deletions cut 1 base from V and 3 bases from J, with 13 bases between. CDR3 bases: TGTGCCAGCAGCTTAGTAGGTGGGAGCCTCTACAATGAGCAGTTCTTC. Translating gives CASSLVGGSLYNEQFF.

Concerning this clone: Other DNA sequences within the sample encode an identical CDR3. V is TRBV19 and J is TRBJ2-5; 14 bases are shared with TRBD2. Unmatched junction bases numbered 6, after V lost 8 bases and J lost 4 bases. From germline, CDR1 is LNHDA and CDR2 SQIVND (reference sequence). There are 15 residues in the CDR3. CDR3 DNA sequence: TGTGCCAGTTCCGGGACTAGCGGGAGACGAGAGACCCAGTACTTC. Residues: CASSGTSGRRETQYF.

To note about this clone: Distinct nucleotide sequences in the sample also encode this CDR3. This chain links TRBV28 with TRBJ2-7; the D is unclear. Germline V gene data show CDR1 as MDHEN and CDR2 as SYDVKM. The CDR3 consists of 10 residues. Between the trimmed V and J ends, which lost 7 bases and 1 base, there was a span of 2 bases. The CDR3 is CASKSYEQYF. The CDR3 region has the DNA TGTGCCAGCAAGTCCTACGAGCAGTACTTC. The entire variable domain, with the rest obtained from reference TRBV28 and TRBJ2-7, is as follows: DVKVTQSSRYLVKRTGEKVFLECVQDMDHENMFWYRQDPGLGLRLIYFSYDVKMKEKGDIPEGYSVSREKKERFSLILESASTNQTSMYLCASKSYEQYFGPGTRLTVT.

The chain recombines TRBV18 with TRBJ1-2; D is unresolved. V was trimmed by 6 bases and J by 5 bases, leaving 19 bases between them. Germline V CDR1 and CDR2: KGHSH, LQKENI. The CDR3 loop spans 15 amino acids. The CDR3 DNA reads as TGTGCCAGCTCCCCCTCGAATGGAGGGCTTTATGGCTACACCTTC. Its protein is CASSPSNGGLYGYTF.

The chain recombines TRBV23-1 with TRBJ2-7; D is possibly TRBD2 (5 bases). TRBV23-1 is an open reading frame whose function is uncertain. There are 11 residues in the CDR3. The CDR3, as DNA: TGCGCCAGCAACTACGGGGTCCTAATTTTCGTC. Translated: CASNYGVLIFV.

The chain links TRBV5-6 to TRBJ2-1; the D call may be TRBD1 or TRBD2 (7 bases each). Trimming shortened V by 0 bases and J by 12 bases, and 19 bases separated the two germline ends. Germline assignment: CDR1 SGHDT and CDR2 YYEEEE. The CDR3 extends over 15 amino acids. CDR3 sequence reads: CASSLVQGGLQGQFF. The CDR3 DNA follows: TGTGCCAGCAGCTTGGTTCAGGGGGGGCTACAAGGGCAGTTCTTC. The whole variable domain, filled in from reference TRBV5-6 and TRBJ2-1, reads DAGVTQSPTHLIKTRGQQVTLRCSPKSGHDTVSWYQQALGQGPQFIFQYYEEEERQRGNFPDRFSGHQFPNYSSELNVNALLLGDSALYLCASSLVQGGLQGQFFGPGTRLTVL.

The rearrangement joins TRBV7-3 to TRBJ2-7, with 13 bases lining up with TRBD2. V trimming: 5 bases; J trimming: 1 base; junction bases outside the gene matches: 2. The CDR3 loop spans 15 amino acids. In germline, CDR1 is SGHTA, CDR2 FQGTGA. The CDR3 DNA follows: TGTGCCAGCAGCCAACTAGCGGGAGGGTCCTACGAGCAGTACTTC. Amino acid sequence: CASSQLAGGSYEQYF.